The rows below give T cell receptor beta chains drawn from one sample of a study of response to subunit inactivated influenza vaccine. A single record per CDR3 protein comes from TCRdb applying MiXCR to the RT-PCR reads. The sample consists of about 570,000 distinct CDR3 sequences, approximately 11% of them appearing once. The data were also submitted as part of a second study, on T cells expressing NK-cell markers.

The source was PBMCs from blood, collected on the day of vaccination. These receptors came from a man aged 45-65 years who received an inactivated influenza vaccine. Both conserved end residues are part of each CDR3. The D gene is left open where the match is weak. Clone size is stated in some rows and not others, as once, few, many or a class when expanded.

D gene	J gene	V gene	clone size	CDR3 protein	CDR3 DNA
-	TRBJ2-2	TRBV7-7	few	CASSLGDSLNTGELFF	TGTGCTAGCAGCTTAGGAGATAGCCTCAACACCGGGGAGCTGTTTTTT
TRBD2	TRBJ2-7	TRBV28	-	CASSFGGLAAYEQYF	TGTGCCAGCAGTTTTGGCGGTCTAGCGGCCTACGAGCAGTACTTC
-	TRBJ2-7	TRBV28	few	CASSVSVYEQYF	TGTGCCAGCAGTGTATCGGTATACGAGCAGTACTTC
-	TRBJ2-5	TRBV30	-	CAWSVRYRAQETQYF	TGTGCCTGGAGTGTACGGTACAGGGCGCAAGAGACCCAGTACTTC
-	TRBJ2-1	TRBV27	once	CASSVTVWSSYNEQFF	TGTGCCAGCAGCGTGACGGTGTGGAGCTCCTACAATGAGCAGTTCTTC
-	TRBJ2-7	TRBV2	many	CASTGTYEQYF	TGTGCCAGCACCGGGACCTACGAGCAGTACTTC
-	TRBJ1-1	TRBV7-2	-	CASSSQKNTEAFF	TGTGCCAGCAGCTCCCAGAAGAACACTGAAGCTTTCTTT
TRBD1	TRBJ1-1	TRBV15	few	CATSRLQGAGTEAFF	TGTGCCACCAGCAGACTACAGGGGGCGGGGACTGAAGCTTTCTTT
-	TRBJ1-1	TRBV7-9	-	CASRLGLNTEAFF	TGTGCCAGTAGGCTGGGACTGAACACTGAAGCTTTCTTT
-	TRBJ2-1	TRBV25-1	many	CASSGTVEQFF	TGTGCCAGCAGCGGGACTGTTGAGCAGTTCTTC
-	TRBJ1-1	TRBV9	-	CASSVPAFTEAFF	TGTGCCAGCAGCGTCCCCGCTTTCACTGAAGCTTTCTTT
-	TRBJ1-1	TRBV6-6	-	CASSALGTTEAFF	TGTGCCAGCAGCGCCCTAGGCACCACTGAAGCTTTCTTT
-	TRBJ2-7	TRBV30	few	CAWSRPTRGEQYF	TGTGCCTGGAGCCGACCGACACGGGGGGAGCAGTACTTC
-	TRBJ1-1	TRBV7-8	-	CASSGRDREAFF	TGTGCCAGCAGCGGAAGGGACCGGGAAGCTTTCTTT
TRBD1	TRBJ2-3	TRBV2	many	CASRRDSSPDTQYF	TGTGCCAGCAGGAGGGACAGCTCACCGGATACGCAGTATTTT
TRBD2	TRBJ2-3	TRBV7-9	many	CASSSLAGAFTDTQYF	TGTGCCAGCAGCTCACTAGCGGGGGCCTTCACAGATACGCAGTATTTT
TRBD2	TRBJ2-1	TRBV4-3	-	CASSQDGLAGDEQFF	TGCGCCAGCAGCCAAGATGGACTAGCGGGAGATGAGCAGTTCTTC
TRBD2	TRBJ2-4	TRBV20-1	-	CSASGTSGPSYIQYF	TGCAGTGCTTCGGGGACTAGCGGGCCAAGCTACATTCAGTACTTC
TRBD1	TRBJ2-5	TRBV9	-	CASSVGQHGKTQYF	TGTGCCAGCAGCGTGGGACAGCACGGGAAGACCCAGTACTTC
TRBD2	TRBJ2-3	TRBV4-2	-	CASSQDVAGSLFRTDTQYF	TGTGCCAGCAGCCAAGATGTAGCGGGGTCCCTTTTCCGAACAGATACGCAGTATTTT
-	TRBJ1-3	TRBV6-1	few	CASRSAGATRYGNTIYF	TGTGCCAGCAGGTCGGCGGGGGCGACACGTTATGGAAACACCATATATTTT
-	TRBJ2-5	TRBV5-6	few	CASSPDLSQETQYF	TGTGCCAGCAGCCCCGACCTCAGTCAAGAGACCCAGTACTTC
-	TRBJ2-3	TRBV7-2	-	CASSPQAGYTDTQYF	TGTGCCAGCAGCCCCCAGGCGGGGTACACAGATACGCAGTATTTT
-	TRBJ1-6	TRBV7-2	few	CASSSDSPLHF	TGTGCCAGCAGCTCGGACTCACCCCTCCACTTT
-	TRBJ2-1	TRBV12-3/TRBV12-4	-	CASSTPLAHEQFF	TGTGCCAGCAGCACCCCCTTAGCGCACGAGCAGTTCTTC
-	TRBJ2-3	TRBV24-1	few	CATSTGGTDTQYF	TGTGCCACCAGTACGGGGGGCACAGATACGCAGTATTTT
TRBD1	TRBJ2-1	TRBV9	many	CASSVVGTGYNEQFF	TGTGCCAGCAGCGTAGTAGGGACAGGATACAATGAGCAGTTCTTC
-	TRBJ2-5	TRBV5-5	few	CASSFEPGLGETQYF	TGTGCCAGCAGCTTCGAACCGGGACTTGGAGAGACCCAGTACTTC
TRBD2	TRBJ2-3	TRBV6-1	many	CASRRSLAGGGTDTQYF	TGTGCCAGCAGGAGATCACTAGCGGGAGGAGGCACAGATACGCAGTATTTT
TRBD2	TRBJ2-3	TRBV5-1	-	CASSYQRGGTDTQYF	TGCGCCAGCAGCTACCAGCGGGGGGGTACAGATACGCAGTATTTT
TRBD2	TRBJ2-7	TRBV11-2	few	CASSYSEFSGRAYEQYF	TGTGCCAGCAGCTATTCAGAGTTTAGCGGGAGGGCCTACGAGCAGTACTTC
TRBD1	TRBJ1-1	TRBV5-1	-	CASSLVPSPGTGSEAFF	TGCGCCAGCAGCTTGGTTCCCTCCCCAGGGACAGGGAGTGAAGCTTTCTTT
-	TRBJ2-7	TRBV7-2	-	CASSTSTVYEQYF	TGTGCCAGCAGCACCTCGACAGTCTACGAGCAGTACTTC
-	TRBJ2-7	TRBV6-2/TRBV6-3	-	CASTDLPTYEQYF	TGTGCCAGCACGGACTTACCAACCTACGAGCAGTACTTC
TRBD2	TRBJ2-7	TRBV12-3/TRBV12-4	-	CASSLVLAGINEQYF	TGTGCCAGCAGTTTGGTGCTAGCGGGAATAAACGAGCAGTACTTC
-	TRBJ2-1	TRBV20-1	-	CSARAVPEQFF	TGCAGTGCTAGAGCGGTGCCTGAGCAGTTCTTC
TRBD2	TRBJ2-1	TRBV5-4	-	CASSLVGLAGRNEQFF	TGTGCCAGCAGCTTGGTTGGGCTAGCGGGTCGCAATGAGCAGTTCTTC
-	TRBJ1-5	TRBV30	few	CAWSVRRDQPQHF	TGTGCCTGGAGTGTACGCAGGGATCAGCCCCAGCATTTT
-	TRBJ2-1	TRBV27	many	CASRPGTAYNEQFF	TGTGCCAGCAGACCCGGAACAGCTTACAATGAGCAGTTCTTC
-	TRBJ2-1	TRBV7-9	-	CASSLSAGGGEQFF	TGTGCCAGCAGCTTATCGGCAGGGGGAGGTGAGCAGTTCTTC
-	TRBJ1-4	TRBV20-1	few	CSARVGVDEKLFF	TGCAGTGCGAGGGTGGGGGTTGATGAAAAACTGTTTTTT
TRBD1	TRBJ1-2	TRBV6-1	many	CASSEKNFSGGRNYGYTF	TGTGCCAGCAGTGAAAAGAATTTTTCAGGGGGCAGAAACTATGGCTACACCTTC
-	TRBJ2-3	TRBV19	-	CASSWRASGTDTQYF	TGTGCCAGTAGCTGGAGGGCTAGCGGCACAGATACGCAGTATTTT
-	TRBJ2-6	TRBV29-1	-	CSVPVANVLTF	TGCAGCGTTCCAGTGGCCAACGTCCTGACTTTC
-	TRBJ2-7	TRBV29-1	few	CSVRGVLYEQYF	TGCAGCGTTCGCGGGGTTCTCTACGAGCAGTACTTC
-	TRBJ1-3	TRBV5-1	few	CASSLVADPGNTIYF	TGCGCCAGCAGCTTGGTAGCAGACCCTGGAAACACCATATATTTT
-	TRBJ2-7	TRBV6-1	-	CASTAWGANYEQYF	TGTGCCAGCACTGCATGGGGGGCGAACTACGAGCAGTACTTC
-	TRBJ1-5	TRBV10-3	few	CAISERLSIGHTPGDQPQHF	TGTGCCATCAGTGAGCGGCTATCTATCGGACATACCCCTGGAGATCAGCCCCAGCATTTT
-	TRBJ2-7	TRBV6-5	many	CASSYEHRREQYF	TGTGCCAGCAGTTACGAACACCGGAGGGAGCAGTACTTC
TRBD2	TRBJ2-7	TRBV7-2	many	CASSPTSGSLYEQYF	TGTGCCAGCAGCCCGACTAGCGGGAGCCTATACGAGCAGTACTTC
-	TRBJ1-3	TRBV21-1	-	CASIGTGGIVYTIYF	TGTGCCAGCATCGGGACAGGGGGGATTGTTTACACCATATATTTT
TRBD2	TRBJ2-3	TRBV6-2/TRBV6-3	few	CASSRWTSGSLTDTQYF	TGTGCCAGCAGCCGGTGGACTAGCGGGAGTCTCACAGATACGCAGTATTTT
-	TRBJ2-1	TRBV6-1	-	CASKPGHNYNEQFF	TGTGCCAGCAAGCCGGGACACAATTACAATGAGCAGTTCTTC
TRBD2	TRBJ2-3	TRBV6-2/TRBV6-3	-	CASKLAGEDTQYF	TGTGCCAGCAAGCTAGCGGGGGAAGATACGCAGTATTTT
-	TRBJ1-1	TRBV4-3	-	CASSQDTALNTEAFF	TGCGCCAGCAGCCAAGATACAGCCCTGAACACTGAAGCTTTCTTT
-	TRBJ2-7	TRBV30	-	CAGVLAGSYEQYF	TGTGCCGGAGTGTTGGCAGGGTCCTACGAGCAGTACTTC
-	TRBJ2-1	TRBV6-2/TRBV6-3	-	CASSMSLGIEQFF	TGTGCCAGCAGCATGTCACTAGGGATTGAGCAGTTCTTC
-	TRBJ1-1	TRBV7-2	few	CASSTQGHPNTEAFF	TGTGCCAGCAGCACCCAGGGACATCCGAACACTGAAGCTTTCTTT
-	TRBJ2-5	TRBV9	-	CASSVQDLQETQYF	TGTGCCAGCAGCGTACAGGACCTCCAAGAGACCCAGTACTTC